Listed here are 31 T cell receptor beta chains from one sample, sequenced in a study of cytomegalovirus exposure and HLA in healthy donors. Only in-frame clones appear in the TCRdb table, and some are missing; sequencing was by immunoSEQ multiplex PCR. The sample contains about 180,000 clones, about 83% of which appear only once. The sequenced material came from PBMCs. The receptors originated from a woman aged 25 to 45 in good health and CMV-seronegative.

The V call is TRBV19, the J call TRBJ1-1; a weak D match, TRBD1 (5 bases). Trimming took off 6 bases at V and 5 bases at J, with 19 bases between the two ends. This CDR3 has 15 residues. The germline V gene encodes CDR1 LNHDA and CDR2 SQIVND (reference sequence). Here the CDR3 reads CASSTPGVGRTEAFF. CDR3 coding DNA: TGTGCCAGTAGCACACCGGGGGTTGGGCGGACTGAAGCTTTCTTT. The full variable domain, with the rest looked up from reference TRBV19 and TRBJ1-1, is DGGITQSPKYLFRKEGQNVTLSCEQNLNHDAMYWYRQDPGQGLRLIYYSQIVNDFQKGDIAEGYSVSREKKESFPLTVTSAQKNPTAFYLCASSTPGVGRTEAFFGQGTRLTVV.

The chain links TRBV15 to TRBJ1-2; 8 nucleotides line up with TRBD1. CDR3 length equals 16 residues. The V gene end was trimmed by 5 bases and the J gene end by 8 bases; junction bases not matched to a gene: 16. Germline V gene data show CDR1 as LNHNV and CDR2 as YYDKDF (reference sequence). The DNA for the CDR3 is TGTGCCACCAGCCCGATAATGGACAGGGTTTTCGCCGGCTACACCTTC. Its protein is CATSPIMDRVFAGYTF. Using reference TRBV15 and TRBJ1-2 for the parts outside the CDR3, the full variable domain is DAMVIQNPRYQVTQFGKPVTLSCSQTLNHNVMYWYQQKSSQAPKLLFHYYDKDFNNEADTPDNFQSRRPNTSFCFLDIRSPGLGDTAMYLCATSPIMDRVFAGYTFGSGTRLTVV.

This clone was found once. The chain uses TRBV11-2 and TRBJ2-3, with no clear D. CDR3 length: 13 residues. Germline values: CDR1 SGHAT, CDR2 FQNNGV. V was shortened by 1 base and J by 8 bases, with 10 bases between the two germline ends. In DNA form, the CDR3 reads TGTGCCAGCAGCTTAGTGTCCTCGGGTACGCAGTATTTT. Translation gives CASSLVSSGTQYF.

The rearrangement uses TRBV30 and TRBJ1-5, with unresolved D. The CDR3 sequence is 13 residues long. V lost 2 bases and J 3 bases, leaving 8 bases between the germline ends. The germline CDR1 and CDR2 sequences are GTSNPN and SVGIG (reference sequence). CDR3 loop: CAWSNGDNQPQHF. CDR3 nucleotide sequence: TGTGCCTGGAGTAACGGGGACAATCAGCCCCAGCATTTT.

This sequence joins TRBV4-1 and TRBJ2-7, with 7 bases aligning to TRBD2. J was trimmed by 2 bases and V by 1 base; bases with no gene match: 5. This CDR3 contains 15 residues. The germline V gene encodes CDR1 MGHRA and CDR2 YSYEKL. CDR3 region: CASSQGLAPAYEQYF. The CDR3 DNA follows: TGCGCCAGCAGCCAAGGACTAGCTCCAGCCTACGAGCAGTACTTC.

This CDR3 is CASSQGTAGYGYTF. The CDR3 coding sequence is TGCGCCAGCAGCCAGGGGACAGCGGGCTATGGCTACACCTTC. This chain joins TRBV4-3 and TRBJ1-2, with 7 nucleotides matching TRBD1. The CDR3 runs to 14 residues. The germline V gene encodes CDR1 LGHNA and CDR2 YSLEER. Trimming took 3 bases from V and 4 from J; bases not matched to a gene: 5.

This clone was seen just once. The chain is built from TRBV2 and TRBJ1-5; D uncertain. V lost 7 bases and J lost 3, with 10 bases in between. Looked up from germline, CDR1 is SNHLY and CDR2 is FYNNEI. This CDR3 comprises 13 residues. Here the CDR3 reads CASNYLPNQPQHF. The CDR3 DNA sequence: TGTGCCAGCAATTATCTACCCAATCAGCCCCAGCATTTT.

This clone was counted a single time. The chain combines TRBV27 with TRBJ2-7; 9 nucleotides match TRBD1. CDR1 is MNHEY, CDR2 SMNVEV, per germline (reference sequence). The V and J ends lost 8 bases and 9 bases, in that order; junction bases with no gene match: 5. The CDR3 has 11 residues. CDR3 sequence: CASGQGLLQYF. The DNA for the CDR3 is TGTGCCAGCGGACAGGGGTTGTTGCAGTACTTC.

The chain uses TRBV18 and TRBJ2-3; 8 positions match TRBD1. Germline assignment: CDR1 KGHSH and CDR2 LQKENI. V trimming: 8 bases; J trimming: 2 bases; junction bases outside the gene matches: 6. This CDR3 is built from 14 residues. Here the CDR3 reads CASEQGGNTDTQYF. The CDR3 nucleotides read TGTGCCAGCGAACAGGGGGGAAACACAGATACGCAGTATTTT.

J is TRBJ1-1 and V is TRBV15; unclear D gene. This CDR3 region has 16 residues. The germline gives CDR1 LNHNV, CDR2 YYDKDF (reference sequence). V was shortened by 1 base and J by 0 bases, with 12 bases between the two germline ends. The CDR3 DNA follows: TGTGCCACCAGCAGAGGGGTTACAGCAGTGAACACTGAAGCTTTCTTT. It specifies CATSRGVTAVNTEAFF.

The V gene is TRBV9, the J gene TRBJ2-6; D remains unclear. Germline CDR1 SGDLS, CDR2 YYNGEE. Trimming stripped 4 bases from V and 2 bases from J, with 10 bases between. The CDR3 is made up of 15 amino acids. The CDR3 here is CASSPTQAGANVLTF. The CDR3 DNA reads TGTGCCAGCAGCCCGACCCAGGCTGGGGCCAACGTCCTGACTTTC.

The chain carries TRBV20-1 and TRBJ1-1; D is possibly TRBD1 (5 bases). The V gene's germline CDR1 is DFQATT and CDR2 SNEGSKA (reference sequence). The CDR3 is made up of 11 amino acids. CDR3 nucleotides: TGCAGGACAGATACGAACACTGAAGCTTTCTTT. It specifies CRTDTNTEAFF.

A single count supports this clone. The chain has TRBV21-1 and TRBJ1-2; the table's D call TRBD1 went unverified against the DNA. TRBV21-1 corresponds to a pseudogene. This CDR3 is built from 15 residues. This CDR3 is CASSKDGAGGYGYTF. Written as DNA, the CDR3 is TGTGCCAGCAGCAAAGATGGGGCAGGGGGCTATGGCTACACCTTC.

The chain uses TRBV7-9 and TRBJ1-2, with TRBD1 as a possible D gene (5 bases). Trimming stripped 8 bases from V and 6 bases from J, with 28 bases between. The CDR3 has 17 residues. The germline gives CDR1 SEHNR, CDR2 FQNEAQ (reference sequence). The CDR3 DNA is TGTGCCAGCTCCCAGGGCACGCCTACCAAGGTTGGTCATGGCTACACCTTC. Translation gives CASSQGTPTKVGHGYTF.

This chain connects TRBV7-2 to TRBJ2-2; perhaps TRBD2 as D (5 bases). The CDR3 is 14 residues long. Germline loops: CDR1 SGHTA, CDR2 FQGNSA. Trimming took off 7 bases at V and 3 bases at J, with 12 bases between the two ends. CDR3 DNA: TGTGCCAGCAACCCGGAGGCTTACACCGGGGAGCTGTTTTTT. It specifies CASNPEAYTGELFF.

The rearrangement joins TRBV19 to TRBJ2-6; D gene uncertain. Trimming pared 1 base from V and 0 bases from J, leaving 10 bases between. The CDR3 extends over 17 amino acids. CDR1 and CDR2 (germline): LNHDA, SQIVND (reference sequence). The CDR3 DNA reads TGTGCCAGTAGTATAGTGGCCAGAACCTCTGGGGCCAACGTCCTGACTTTC. Protein sequence: CASSIVARTSGANVLTF.

This sequence joins TRBV2 and TRBJ1-3, with 7 nucleotides matching TRBD1. The CDR3 covers 16 residues. Germline V gene lookup returns CDR1 SNHLY and CDR2 FYNNEI. V lost 7 bases to trimming and J lost 1 base; unmatched junction nucleotides: 10. In DNA form, the CDR3 reads TGTGCCAGCAACGGACAGGTGTCCGGGTCTGGAAACACCATATATTTT. Amino acid sequence: CASNGQVSGSGNTIYF. Full variable domain (remainder filled in from reference TRBV2 and TRBJ1-3): EPEVTQTPSHQVTQMGQEVILRCVPISNHLYFYWYRQILGQKVEFLVSFYNNEISEKSEIFDDQFSVERPDGSNFTLKIRSTKLEDSAMYFCASNGQVSGSGNTIYFGEGSWLTVV.

This clone is a singleton in its sample. The genes are TRBV7-2 and TRBJ2-4; D may be TRBD1 (5 bases). The CDR3 covers 16 residues. From germline, CDR1 is SGHTA and CDR2 FQGNSA. V lost 7 bases and J 0 bases, leaving 16 bases between the germline ends. CDR3 nucleotide sequence: TGTGCCAGCAACACACCACGACAGCTAGCCAAAAACATTCAGTACTTC. As protein: CASNTPRQLAKNIQYF. Full variable domain (remainder filled in from reference TRBV7-2 and TRBJ2-4): GAGVSQSPSNKVTEKGKDVELRCDPISGHTALYWYRQSLGQGLEFLIYFQGNSAPDKSGLPSDRFSAERTGGSVSTLTIQRTQQEDSAVYLCASNTPRQLAKNIQYFGAGTRLSVL.

J is TRBJ1-1 and V is TRBV6-1; D not certain. V was pared by 8 bases and J by 0 bases, with 10 bases between. Germline V gene lookup returns CDR1 MNHNS and CDR2 SASEGT. The CDR3 consists of 13 residues. In nucleotides, the CDR3 is TGTGCCAGCTTCCCCCCCGTGAACACTGAAGCTTTCTTT. This gives the protein CASFPPVNTEAFF.

This clone has just one count. The chain couples TRBV27 to TRBJ1-5, with D possibly TRBD1 on 5 matching bases. This CDR3 region has 14 residues. Germline V CDR1 and CDR2: MNHEY, SMNVEV (reference sequence). The germline V and J ends were trimmed by 3 bases and 3 bases, with 9 bases remaining between them. CDR3 sequence reads: CASSFQGPNQPQHF. As DNA, the CDR3 is TGTGCCAGCAGTTTTCAGGGCCCCAATCAGCCCCAGCATTTT.

As regards this clone: Different DNA sequences within this sample yield the same CDR3. The J gene is TRBJ2-7, the V gene TRBV5-6; 7 bases align to TRBD1. Germline lookup yields CDR1 SGHDT and CDR2 YYEEEE. CDR3 length: 14 residues. With 4 bases clipped from V and 4 bases from J, the junction kept 8 bases outside the gene matches. CDR3 bases: TGTGCCAGCAGCCCCGGGACAGCGACTTACGAGCAGTACTTC. The encoded protein is CASSPGTATYEQYF.

The V call is TRBV15, the J call TRBJ1-2; the D gene is possibly TRBD1 (6 bases). The CDR3 spans 16 residues. Germline-derived CDR1 and CDR2 are LNHNV and YYDKDF (reference sequence). Trimming left V 0 bases short and J 6 bases short, with 17 bases between. This CDR3 reads CATSRDPMGAGDGYTF. The CDR3 DNA sequence: TGTGCCACCAGCAGAGATCCCATGGGAGCAGGGGATGGCTACACCTTC. Full variable domain (outside the CDR3, taken from reference TRBV15 and TRBJ1-2): DAMVIQNPRYQVTQFGKPVTLSCSQTLNHNVMYWYQQKSSQAPKLLFHYYDKDFNNEADTPDNFQSRRPNTSFCFLDIRSPGLGDTAMYLCATSRDPMGAGDGYTFGSGTRLTVV.

The chain recombines TRBV30 with TRBJ1-2; 9 bases are a match to TRBD1. With V trimmed by 4 bases and J by 7 bases, 13 bases remained unmatched. The CDR3 extends over 15 amino acids. The V gene's germline CDR1 is GTSNPN and CDR2 SVGIG (reference sequence). CDR3 sequence: CAWKIRDRVSSGYTF. CDR3 nucleotide sequence: TGTGCCTGGAAAATCCGGGACAGGGTTTCTAGTGGCTACACCTTC.

The genes are TRBV6-1 and TRBJ2-7; 10 bases map to TRBD1. Germline CDR1 is MNHNS and CDR2 is SASEGT. This CDR3 region has 16 residues. Unmatched junction bases numbered 10, after V lost 4 bases and J lost 4 bases. The CDR3 spells CASSAIPGQGQYEQYF. The CDR3 region has the DNA TGTGCCAGCAGTGCAATTCCGGGACAGGGGCAGTACGAGCAGTACTTC.

The rearrangement uses TRBV29-1 and TRBJ2-5; a possible D gene is TRBD1 (6 bases). Per the germline V gene, CDR1 is SQVTM and CDR2 is ANQGSEA. Trimming removed 7 bases at V and 4 bases at J, with 10 bases between. The CDR3 contains 11 residues. This CDR3 reads CSGQVLETQYF. Written as DNA, the CDR3 is TGCAGCGGACAGGTTCTAGAGACCCAGTACTTC.

The CDR3 coding sequence is TGCGCCAGCAGCATACAGGGGTCTAACTATGGCTACACCTTC. The encoded protein is CASSIQGSNYGYTF. The chain is built from TRBV5-1 and TRBJ1-2, with 7 bases aligning to TRBD1. Germline-derived CDR1 and CDR2 are SGHRS and YFSETQ. With 4 bases clipped from V and 0 bases from J, the junction kept 3 bases outside the gene matches. CDR3 length equals 14 residues. Based on the CDR3 plus reference TRBV5-1 and TRBJ1-2, the full variable domain is KAGVTQTPRYLIKTRGQQVTLSCSPISGHRSVSWYQQTPGQGLQFLFEYFSETQRNKGNFPGRFSGRQFSNSRSEMNVSTLELGDSALYLCASSIQGSNYGYTFGSGTRLTVV.

The rearrangement joins TRBV27 to TRBJ1-1; no firm D call. The ends were cut back, 8 bases at V and 10 bases at J, with 20 bases in the middle. The CDR3 covers 13 residues. Per germline, CDR1 MNHEY and CDR2 SMNVEV (reference sequence). CDR3 amino acids: CASRLSFGSGAFF. CDR3 sequence (DNA): TGTGCCAGCCGACTCTCCTTCGGTAGTGGAGCTTTCTTT.

V and J are TRBV9 and TRBJ2-7; a weak D match, TRBD1 (5 bases). V lost 2 bases and J lost 5, with 14 bases in between. CDR3 size: 14 residues. Germline CDR1 is SGDLS and CDR2 is YYNGEE. The DNA of the CDR3 is TGTGCCAGCAGCGTCCAGGGCCAGTGGGACGAGCAGTACTTC. It is translated as CASSVQGQWDEQYF. Based on the CDR3 plus reference TRBV9 and TRBJ2-7, the full variable domain is DSGVTQTPKHLITATGQRVTLRCSPRSGDLSVYWYQQSLDQGLQFLIQYYNGEERAKGNILERFSAQQFPDLHSELNLSSLELGDSALYFCASSVQGQWDEQYFGPGTRLTVT.

The chain is built from TRBV2 and TRBJ1-1; D perhaps matches TRBD1 (5 bases). This CDR3 is built from 13 residues. Trimming pared 6 bases from V and 4 bases from J, leaving 12 bases between. The V gene's germline CDR1 is SNHLY and CDR2 FYNNEI. CDR3 loop: CASSPGLGTEAFF. The DNA for the CDR3 is TGTGCCAGCAGCCCAGGGTTGGGCACTGAAGCTTTCTTT.

This clone was seen a single time. J is TRBJ1-6 and V is TRBV7-6; D might be TRBD1 (6 bases). The CDR3 consists of 13 residues. The V and J ends lost 8 bases and 5 bases respectively, with 10 bases between them. CDR1 is SGHVS, CDR2 FNYEAQ, per germline. The CDR3 reads CASGAGDNSPLHF. The CDR3 nucleotides read TGTGCCAGCGGGGCAGGGGATAATTCACCCCTCCACTTT.

The gene calls are TRBV13 and TRBJ2-3; 10 bases match TRBD1. Germline V lookup: CDR1 PRHDT, CDR2 FYEKMQ (reference sequence). V shed 1 base and J 3 bases; nucleotides not matched to a gene: 4. The CDR3 covers 16 residues. The CDR3 loop reads CASSLDGTGETDTQYF. Here the CDR3 DNA reads TGTGCCAGCAGCTTAGACGGGACAGGGGAAACAGATACGCAGTATTTT.